Below, 18 T cell receptor beta chains from the same sample are listed, as sequenced in a study of cytomegalovirus exposure and HLA in healthy donors. 60 Vbeta and 13 Jbeta primers were used in PCR. The assay was immunoSEQ multiplex PCR, and TCRdb's table has in-frame clones only and misses some. The table has 95,000 to 150,000 clones, roughly 80% seen once; the top ten hold 2% to 2.5%. Sequenced input: PBMCs. All receptors come from a man aged 30 to 39 in good health and CMV-seronegative.

The chain has TRBV6-1 and TRBJ2-1, with 9 bases identical to TRBD1. The CDR3 consists of 15 residues. Trimming at V came to 4 bases and at J to 12 bases, leaving 13 bases not matched to a gene. Looked up from germline, CDR1 is MNHNS and CDR2 is SASEGT. CDR3 nucleotides: TGTGCCAGCAGTGTTCGGGACAGGGCATCCTTCGGGCAGTTCTTC. The encoded protein is CASSVRDRASFGQFF.

V and J are TRBV19 and TRBJ2-3, with 7 positions matching TRBD2. The CDR3 extends over 16 amino acids. CDR1 is LNHDA, CDR2 SQIVND, per germline (reference sequence). The J segment lost 4 bases and the V segment lost 0 bases, leaving 7 bases of the junction unmatched. This chain's CDR3 is CASSIERGGWPDTQYF. The CDR3 nucleotides read TGTGCCAGTAGTATAGAAAGGGGAGGGTGGCCAGATACGCAGTATTTT.

The chain has TRBV5-1 and TRBJ2-3; TRBD2 might be the D (6 bases). Looked up from germline, CDR1 is SGHRS and CDR2 is YFSETQ. There are 14 residues in the CDR3. V dropped 4 bases and J dropped 4 bases, with 13 bases sitting between them. The chain's CDR3 is CASSKLALPDTQYF. CDR3 DNA sequence: TGCGCCAGCAGCAAACTAGCCCTCCCAGATACGCAGTATTTT.

This chain joins TRBV7-9 and TRBJ2-5; the match to TRBD1 covers 11 bases. Germline trimming cut 4 bases from V and 5 bases from J; bases unmatched to any gene: 3. The CDR3 runs to 14 residues. Germline V lookup: CDR1 SEHNR, CDR2 FQNEAQ (reference sequence). The CDR3 protein is CASSSRTGGETQYF. CDR3 nucleotides: TGTGCCAGCAGCTCCCGGACAGGGGGCGAGACCCAGTACTTC.

The chain employs TRBV18 and TRBJ2-7; tentatively, D is TRBD1 (5 bases). Looked up from germline, CDR1 is KGHSH and CDR2 is LQKENI. The CDR3 totals 16 residues. V lost 2 bases and J lost 5, with 19 bases in between. The CDR3 DNA reads TGTGCCAGCTCACCAGAGTCAAGTTCAAGGGGTAACGAGCAGTACTTC. This translates into CASSPESSSRGNEQYF. The variable domain in full, completed from reference TRBV18 and TRBJ2-7, reads NAGVMQNPRHLVRRRGQEARLRCSPMKGHSHVYWYRQLPEEGLKFMVYLQKENIIDESGMPKERFSAEFPKEGPSILRIQQVVRGDSAAYFCASSPESSSRGNEQYFGPGTRLTVT.

This clone appeared a few times. The chain couples TRBV6-4 to TRBJ2-4; D perhaps matches TRBD1 (6 bases). The CDR3 has 15 amino acids. Trimming left V 3 bases short and J 4 bases short, with 13 bases between. Germline loops: CDR1 MRHNA, CDR2 SNTAGT. This CDR3 reads CASSEVADSKNIQYF. The CDR3 DNA is TGTGCCAGCAGTGAGGTCGCGGACAGTAAAAACATTCAGTACTTC.

This clone was observed a handful of times. The J gene is TRBJ2-7, the V gene TRBV9; 7 nucleotides line up with TRBD1. V lost 4 bases, J lost 7 bases, and 11 bases stayed unmatched. Per the germline V gene, CDR1 is SGDLS and CDR2 is YYNGEE. The CDR3 has 14 amino acids. The CDR3 bases are TGTGCCAGCAGCCCACGGACAGGCCGCATGGAGCAGTACTTC. It is translated as CASSPRTGRMEQYF.

V gene TRBV5-6 combines with J gene TRBJ2-3; 7 nucleotides agree with TRBD1. The germline gives CDR1 SGHDT, CDR2 YYEEEE. CDR3 length equals 17 residues. V shed 1 base, J shed 0 bases, and the junction held 8 bases outside the gene matches. CDR3 sequence (DNA): TGTGCCAGCAGCTTGTTAGATAGGGGGCCAAGCACAGATACGCAGTATTTT. It is translated as CASSLLDRGPSTDTQYF.

The chain joins TRBV29-1 to TRBJ1-1, with TRBD1 as a possible D gene (6 bases). In germline, CDR1 is SQVTM, CDR2 ANQGSEA. With 6 bases removed from V and 3 bases from J, the gap between germline ends came to 14 bases. The CDR3 covers 13 residues. The CDR3, as DNA: TGCAGCGTCTTACAGGGTTGGGACACTGAAGCTTTCTTT. Protein: CSVLQGWDTEAFF.

V is TRBV6-1 and J is TRBJ2-7; a possible D gene is TRBD1 (5 bases). This CDR3 spans 13 amino acids. Trimming cost V 4 bases and J 4 bases, with 11 bases left between them. Germline-derived CDR1 and CDR2 are MNHNS and SASEGT. The CDR3 region has the DNA TGTGCCAGCAGTGTTGTAGGGGAATACGAGCAGTACTTC. Translated, it gives CASSVVGEYEQYF.

The chain couples TRBV7-8 to TRBJ1-5, with TRBD1 matching 8 bases. The CDR3 spans 15 residues. CDR1 and CDR2 (germline): SGHVS, FQNEAQ. Trimming removed 5 bases from V and 5 bases from J; junction bases left unmatched: 8. For the CDR3, the DNA is TGTGCCAGCAGCCTCGGACAGGGTGGATATCAGCCCCAGCATTTT. Protein product: CASSLGQGGYQPQHF.

The chain couples TRBV5-1 to TRBJ1-2; D gene ambiguous. Germline lookup yields CDR1 SGHRS and CDR2 YFSETQ. V lost 3 bases, J lost 6 bases, and 9 bases lay in between. CDR3 size: 12 residues. The CDR3 loop reads CASSSGSNGYTF. DNA for the CDR3: TGCGCCAGCAGCTCCGGTTCAAATGGCTACACCTTC.

V and J are TRBV28 and TRBJ2-3; 8 nucleotides align to TRBD2. This CDR3 has 15 amino acids. Per germline, CDR1 MDHEN and CDR2 SYDVKM. Trimming took 6 bases from V and 3 from J; bases not matched to a gene: 8. CDR3 residues: CASRITGLGTDTQYF. In nucleotides, the CDR3 is TGTGCCAGCAGAATTACGGGACTAGGGACAGATACGCAGTATTTT.

This rearrangement joins TRBV5-5 to TRBJ1-2; TRBD1 aligns across 7 bases. The V and J ends lost 4 bases and 2 bases, in that order; junction bases with no gene match: 5. This CDR3 has 14 residues. Germline V lookup: CDR1 SGHKS, CDR2 YYEKEE (reference sequence). DNA for the CDR3: TGTGCCAGCAGCCCAACGACAGGGAACTATGGCTACACCTTC. Residues: CASSPTTGNYGYTF.

V is TRBV7-8 and J is TRBJ2-2; possibly TRBD1 for D (5 bases). The CDR3 is 15 residues long. Germline V gene lookup returns CDR1 SGHVS and CDR2 FQNEAQ. Trimming removed 5 bases from V and 3 bases from J, with 13 bases in between. CDR3 coding DNA: TGTGCCAGCAGCCCAGGGCCCGCGGACACCGGGGAGCTGTTTTTT. This translates into CASSPGPADTGELFF.

The table lists this clone with a count of one. The V call is TRBV9, the J call TRBJ2-2, with D possibly TRBD1 on 6 matching bases. The ends were cut back, 2 bases at V and 1 base at J, with 12 bases in the middle. Germline CDR1 SGDLS, CDR2 YYNGEE. CDR3 length equals 16 residues. The CDR3 spells CASSVDWGRNTGELFF. In DNA, the CDR3 is TGTGCCAGCAGCGTTGATTGGGGGCGGAACACCGGGGAGCTGTTTTTT. Based on the CDR3 plus reference TRBV9 and TRBJ2-2, the full variable domain is DSGVTQTPKHLITATGQRVTLRCSPRSGDLSVYWYQQSLDQGLQFLIQYYNGEERAKGNILERFSAQQFPDLHSELNLSSLELGDSALYFCASSVDWGRNTGELFFGEGSRLTVL.

This sequence joins TRBV28 and TRBJ1-2, with 7 positions matching TRBD1. CDR3 length: 15 residues. CDR1 and CDR2 from the germline V gene are MDHEN and SYDVKM. V lost 6 bases to trimming and J lost 0 bases; unmatched junction nucleotides: 7. Here the CDR3 DNA reads TGTGCCAGCAGACACTGGACAGGCGCTAACTATGGCTACACCTTC. Its translation is CASRHWTGANYGYTF.

CDR3: CASSHAEGDMGAFF. Here the CDR3 DNA reads TGCGCCAGCAGCCACGCCGAGGGAGATATGGGAGCTTTCTTT. The J gene is TRBJ1-1, the V gene TRBV4-3; D gene ambiguous. V gave up 3 bases and J gave up 10 bases, with 18 bases separating them. Looked up from germline, CDR1 is LGHNA and CDR2 is YSLEER. The CDR3 is 14 amino acids.